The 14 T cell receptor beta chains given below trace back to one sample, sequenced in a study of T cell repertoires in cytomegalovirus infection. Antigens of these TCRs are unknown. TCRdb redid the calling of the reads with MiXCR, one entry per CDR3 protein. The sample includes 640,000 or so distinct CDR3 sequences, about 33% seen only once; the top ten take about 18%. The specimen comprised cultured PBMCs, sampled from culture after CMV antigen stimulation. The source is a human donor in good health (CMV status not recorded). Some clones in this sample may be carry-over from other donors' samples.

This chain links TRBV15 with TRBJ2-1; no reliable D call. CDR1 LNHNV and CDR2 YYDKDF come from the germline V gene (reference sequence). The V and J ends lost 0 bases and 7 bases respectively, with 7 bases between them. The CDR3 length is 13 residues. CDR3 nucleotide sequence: TGTGCCACCAGCAGAGATAAAGGGAATGAGCAGTTCTTC. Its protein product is CATSRDKGNEQFF.

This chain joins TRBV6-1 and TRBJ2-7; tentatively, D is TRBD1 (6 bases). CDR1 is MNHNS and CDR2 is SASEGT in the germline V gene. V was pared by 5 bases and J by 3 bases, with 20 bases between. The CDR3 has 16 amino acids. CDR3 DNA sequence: TGTGCCAGCAGTCCCGGGACAACAGGAAGATACTACGAGCAGTACTTC. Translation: CASSPGTTGRYYEQYF.

CDR3 coding DNA: TGTGCCAGCAGTTATTCCCCGGACAGGTTCAGCTCCTACGAGCAGTACTTC. As protein: CASSYSPDRFSSYEQYF. The rearrangement uses TRBV6-2 or TRBV6-3 and TRBJ2-7, with TRBD1 identical over 7 bases. After removal of 3 bases from V and 0 bases from J, the junction contained 11 bases not matched to a gene. The CDR3 contains 17 residues. From germline, CDR1 is MNHEY and CDR2 SVGEGT.

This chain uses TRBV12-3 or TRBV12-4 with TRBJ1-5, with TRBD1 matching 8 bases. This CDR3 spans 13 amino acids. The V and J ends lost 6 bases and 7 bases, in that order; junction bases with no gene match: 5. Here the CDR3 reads CASRTGAQQPQHF. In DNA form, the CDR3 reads TGTGCCAGCAGGACAGGGGCCCAACAGCCCCAGCATTTT.

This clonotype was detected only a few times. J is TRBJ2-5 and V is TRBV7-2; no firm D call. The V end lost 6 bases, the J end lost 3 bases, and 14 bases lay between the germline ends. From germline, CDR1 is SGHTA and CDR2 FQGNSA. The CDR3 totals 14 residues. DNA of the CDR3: TGTGCCAGCAGTTCAGTACGGTCCGAAGAGACCCAGTACTTC. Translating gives CASSSVRSEETQYF.

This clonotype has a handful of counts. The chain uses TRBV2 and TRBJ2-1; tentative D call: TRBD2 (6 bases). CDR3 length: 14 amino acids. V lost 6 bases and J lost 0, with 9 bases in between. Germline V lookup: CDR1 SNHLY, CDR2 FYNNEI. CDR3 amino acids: CASRGEVSYNEQFF. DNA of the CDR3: TGTGCCAGCAGGGGGGAGGTCTCCTACAATGAGCAGTTCTTC. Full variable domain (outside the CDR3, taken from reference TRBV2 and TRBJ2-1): EPEVTQTPSHQVTQMGQEVILRCVPISNHLYFYWYRQILGQKVEFLVSFYNNEISEKSEIFDDQFSVERPDGSNFTLKIRSTKLEDSAMYFCASRGEVSYNEQFFGPGTRLTVL.

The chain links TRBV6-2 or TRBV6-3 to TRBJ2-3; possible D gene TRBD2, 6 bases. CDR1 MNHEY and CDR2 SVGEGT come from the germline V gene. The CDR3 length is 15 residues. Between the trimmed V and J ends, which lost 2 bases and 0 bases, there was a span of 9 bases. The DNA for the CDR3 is TGTGCCAGCAGTTACGAGGGGACTAGCACAGATACGCAGTATTTT. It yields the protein CASSYEGTSTDTQYF.

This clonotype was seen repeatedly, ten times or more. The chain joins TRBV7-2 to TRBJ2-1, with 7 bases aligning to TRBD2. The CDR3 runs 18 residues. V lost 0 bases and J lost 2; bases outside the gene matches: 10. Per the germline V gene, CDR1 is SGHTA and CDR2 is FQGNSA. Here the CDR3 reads CASSLAYPIAGAYNEQFF. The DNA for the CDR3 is TGTGCCAGCAGCTTAGCGTACCCAATAGCGGGCGCCTACAATGAGCAGTTCTTC. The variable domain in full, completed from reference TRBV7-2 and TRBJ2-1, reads GAGVSQSPSNKVTEKGKDVELRCDPISGHTALYWYRQSLGQGLEFLIYFQGNSAPDKSGLPSDRFSAERTGGSVSTLTIQRTQQEDSAVYLCASSLAYPIAGAYNEQFFGPGTRLTVL.

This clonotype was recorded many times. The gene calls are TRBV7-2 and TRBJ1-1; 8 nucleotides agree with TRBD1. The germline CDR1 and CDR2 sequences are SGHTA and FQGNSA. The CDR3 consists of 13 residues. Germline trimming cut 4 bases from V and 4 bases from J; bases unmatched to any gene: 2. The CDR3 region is CASSSDRGTEAFF. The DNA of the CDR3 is TGTGCCAGCAGCTCCGACAGGGGCACTGAAGCTTTCTTT.

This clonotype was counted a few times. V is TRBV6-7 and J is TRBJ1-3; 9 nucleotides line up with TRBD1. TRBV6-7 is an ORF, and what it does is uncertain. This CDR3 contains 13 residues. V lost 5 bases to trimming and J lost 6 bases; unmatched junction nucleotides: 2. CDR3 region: CASSRQGENTIYF. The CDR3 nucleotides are TGTGCCAGCAGTCGACAGGGGGAAAACACCATATATTTT.

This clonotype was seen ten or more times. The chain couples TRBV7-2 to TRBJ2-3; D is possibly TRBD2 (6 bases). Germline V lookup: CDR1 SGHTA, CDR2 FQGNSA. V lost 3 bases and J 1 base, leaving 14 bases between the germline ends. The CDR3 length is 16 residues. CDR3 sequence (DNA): TGTGCCAGCAGCTTGCAGGTCGGGGGAGGCACAGATACGCAGTATTTT. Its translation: CASSLQVGGGTDTQYF. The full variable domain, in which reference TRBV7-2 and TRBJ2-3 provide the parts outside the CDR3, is GAGVSQSPSNKVTEKGKDVELRCDPISGHTALYWYRQSLGQGLEFLIYFQGNSAPDKSGLPSDRFSAERTGGSVSTLTIQRTQQEDSAVYLCASSLQVGGGTDTQYFGPGTRLTVL.

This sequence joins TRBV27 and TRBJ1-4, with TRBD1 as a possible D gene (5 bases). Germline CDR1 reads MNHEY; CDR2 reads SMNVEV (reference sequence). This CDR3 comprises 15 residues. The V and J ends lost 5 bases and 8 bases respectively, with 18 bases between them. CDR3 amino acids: CASSPQVGGWEKLFF. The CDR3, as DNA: TGTGCCAGCAGTCCCCAGGTTGGGGGTTGGGAAAAACTGTTTTTT.

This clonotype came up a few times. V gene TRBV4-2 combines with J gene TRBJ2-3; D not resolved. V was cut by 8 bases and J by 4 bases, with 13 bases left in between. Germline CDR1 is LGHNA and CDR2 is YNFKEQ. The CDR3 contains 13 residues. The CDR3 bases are TGTGCCAGCGGCCGTCATGGCGCAGATACGCAGTATTTT. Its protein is CASGRHGADTQYF.

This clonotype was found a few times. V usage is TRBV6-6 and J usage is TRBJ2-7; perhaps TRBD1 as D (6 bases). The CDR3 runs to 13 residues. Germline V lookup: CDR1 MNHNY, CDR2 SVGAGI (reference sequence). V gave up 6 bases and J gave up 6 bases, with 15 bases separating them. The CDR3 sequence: CASRDRSPGEQYF. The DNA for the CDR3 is TGTGCCAGCAGGGACAGATCCCCGGGCGAGCAGTACTTC.